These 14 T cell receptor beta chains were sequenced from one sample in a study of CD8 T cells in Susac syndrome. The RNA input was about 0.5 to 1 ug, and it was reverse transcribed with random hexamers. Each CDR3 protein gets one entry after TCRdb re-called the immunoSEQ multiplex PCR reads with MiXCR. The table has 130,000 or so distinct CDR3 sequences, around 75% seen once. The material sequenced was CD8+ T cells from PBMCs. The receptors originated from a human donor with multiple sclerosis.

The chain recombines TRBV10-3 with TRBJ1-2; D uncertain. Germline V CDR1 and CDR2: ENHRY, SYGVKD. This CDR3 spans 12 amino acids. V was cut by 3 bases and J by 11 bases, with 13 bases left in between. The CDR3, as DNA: TGTGCCATCAGTGATGACGGACGCAAATACACCTTC. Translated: CAISDDGRKYTF.

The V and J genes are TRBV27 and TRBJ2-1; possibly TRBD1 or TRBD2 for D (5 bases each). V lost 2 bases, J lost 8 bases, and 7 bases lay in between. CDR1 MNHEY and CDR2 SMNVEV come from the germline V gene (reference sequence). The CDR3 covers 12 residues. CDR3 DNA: TGTGCCAGCAGTTTAATGGGGGATGAGCAGTTCTTC. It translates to CASSLMGDEQFF.

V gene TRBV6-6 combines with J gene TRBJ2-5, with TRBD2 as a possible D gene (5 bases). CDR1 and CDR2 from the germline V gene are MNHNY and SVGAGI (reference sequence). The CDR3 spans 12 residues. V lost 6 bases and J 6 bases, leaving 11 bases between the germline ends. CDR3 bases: TGTGCCAGCAGCCCGGACTGGAAGACCCAGTACTTC. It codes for CASSPDWKTQYF.

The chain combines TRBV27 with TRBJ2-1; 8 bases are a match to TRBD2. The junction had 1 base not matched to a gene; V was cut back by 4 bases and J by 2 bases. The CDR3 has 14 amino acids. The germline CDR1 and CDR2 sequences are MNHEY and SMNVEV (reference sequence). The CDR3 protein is CASSWREAYNEQFF. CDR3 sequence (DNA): TGTGCCAGCAGTTGGCGGGAGGCCTACAATGAGCAGTTCTTC.

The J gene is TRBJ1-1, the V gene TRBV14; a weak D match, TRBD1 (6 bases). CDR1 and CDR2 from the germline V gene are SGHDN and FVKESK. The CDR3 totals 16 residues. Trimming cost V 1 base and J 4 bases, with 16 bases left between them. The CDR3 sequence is CASSQGKGGRGTEAFF. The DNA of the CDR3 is TGTGCCAGCAGCCAAGGGAAAGGGGGACGAGGCACTGAAGCTTTCTTT.

CDR3: CASSRLTEGFGNTIYF. The CDR3 region has the DNA TGTGCCAGCAGTCGCCTGACGGAGGGGTTTGGAAACACCATATATTTT. The rearrangement joins TRBV12-3 or TRBV12-4 to TRBJ1-3, with D possibly TRBD1 on 5 matching bases. This CDR3 contains 16 residues. V shed 5 bases and J shed 3 bases, with 17 bases lying between them.

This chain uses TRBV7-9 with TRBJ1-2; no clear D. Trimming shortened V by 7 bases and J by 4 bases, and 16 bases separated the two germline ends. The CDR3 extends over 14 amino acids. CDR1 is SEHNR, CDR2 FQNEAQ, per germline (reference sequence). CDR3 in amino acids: CASIPPGTAYGYTF. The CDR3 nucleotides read TGTGCCAGCATCCCCCCAGGAACCGCCTATGGCTACACCTTC.

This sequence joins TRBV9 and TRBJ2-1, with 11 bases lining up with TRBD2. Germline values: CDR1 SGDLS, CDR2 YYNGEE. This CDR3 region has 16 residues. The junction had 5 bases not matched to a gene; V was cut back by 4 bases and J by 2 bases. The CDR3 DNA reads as TGTGCCAGCAGCCCAGAGACTAGCGGGGCCTACAATGAGCAGTTCTTC. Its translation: CASSPETSGAYNEQFF.

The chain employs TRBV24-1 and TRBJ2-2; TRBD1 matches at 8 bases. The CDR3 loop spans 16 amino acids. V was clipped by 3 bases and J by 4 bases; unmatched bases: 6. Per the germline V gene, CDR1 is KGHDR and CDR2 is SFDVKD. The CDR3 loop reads CATSDPGTGVTGELFF. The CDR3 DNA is TGTGCCACCAGTGATCCCGGGACAGGTGTCACCGGGGAGCTGTTTTTT.

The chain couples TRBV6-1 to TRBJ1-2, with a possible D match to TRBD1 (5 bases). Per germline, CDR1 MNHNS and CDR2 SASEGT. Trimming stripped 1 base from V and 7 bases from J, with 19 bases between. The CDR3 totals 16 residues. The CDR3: CASSEDVGGGLGGYTF. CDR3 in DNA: TGTGCCAGCAGTGAAGATGTCGGGGGGGGATTGGGTGGCTACACCTTC.

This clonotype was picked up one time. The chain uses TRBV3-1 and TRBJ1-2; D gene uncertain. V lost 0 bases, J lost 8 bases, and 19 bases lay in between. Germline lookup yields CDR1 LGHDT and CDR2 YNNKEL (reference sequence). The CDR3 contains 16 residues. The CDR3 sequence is CASSQDSGLSNGGYTF. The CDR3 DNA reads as TGTGCCAGCAGCCAAGACTCGGGCCTTTCAAATGGGGGCTACACCTTC.

This CDR3 is CASSFYVSGTRDEQFF. CDR3 in DNA: TGTGCCAGCAGTTTCTATGTCTCCGGGACTAGGGATGAGCAGTTCTTC. The chain recombines TRBV7-9 with TRBJ2-1, with 8 nucleotides matching TRBD2. V gave up 6 bases and J gave up 8 bases; unmatched junction bases: 15. Germline loops: CDR1 SEHNR, CDR2 FQNEAQ (reference sequence). This CDR3 region has 16 residues.

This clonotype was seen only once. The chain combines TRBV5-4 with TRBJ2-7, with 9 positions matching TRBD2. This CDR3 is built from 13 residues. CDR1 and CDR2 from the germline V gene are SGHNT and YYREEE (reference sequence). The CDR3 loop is CAVGAGGLYEQYV. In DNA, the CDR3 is TGTGCGGTGGGAGCGGGAGGATTGTACGAGCAGTACGTC.

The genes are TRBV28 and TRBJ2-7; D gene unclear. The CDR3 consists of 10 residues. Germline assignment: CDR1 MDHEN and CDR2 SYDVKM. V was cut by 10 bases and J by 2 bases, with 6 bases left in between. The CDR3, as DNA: TGTGCCACCCAGACCTACGAGCAGTACTTC. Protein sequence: CATQTYEQYF.